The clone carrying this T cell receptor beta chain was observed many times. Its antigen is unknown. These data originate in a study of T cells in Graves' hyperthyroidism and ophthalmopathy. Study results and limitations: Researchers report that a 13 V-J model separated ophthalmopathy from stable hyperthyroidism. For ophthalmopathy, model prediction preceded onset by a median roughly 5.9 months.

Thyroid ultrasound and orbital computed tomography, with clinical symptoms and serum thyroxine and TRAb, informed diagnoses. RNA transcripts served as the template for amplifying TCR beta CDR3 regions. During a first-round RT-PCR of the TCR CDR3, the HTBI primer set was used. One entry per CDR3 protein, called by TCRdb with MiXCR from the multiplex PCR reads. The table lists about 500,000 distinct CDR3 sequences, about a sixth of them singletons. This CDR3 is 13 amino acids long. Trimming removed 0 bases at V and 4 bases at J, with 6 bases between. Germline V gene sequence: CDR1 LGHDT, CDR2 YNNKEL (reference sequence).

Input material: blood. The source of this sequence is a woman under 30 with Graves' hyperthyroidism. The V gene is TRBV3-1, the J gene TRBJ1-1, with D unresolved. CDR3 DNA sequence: TGTGCCAGCAGCCAAGATCTAGCCACTGAAGCTTTCTTT. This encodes CASSQDLATEAFF.